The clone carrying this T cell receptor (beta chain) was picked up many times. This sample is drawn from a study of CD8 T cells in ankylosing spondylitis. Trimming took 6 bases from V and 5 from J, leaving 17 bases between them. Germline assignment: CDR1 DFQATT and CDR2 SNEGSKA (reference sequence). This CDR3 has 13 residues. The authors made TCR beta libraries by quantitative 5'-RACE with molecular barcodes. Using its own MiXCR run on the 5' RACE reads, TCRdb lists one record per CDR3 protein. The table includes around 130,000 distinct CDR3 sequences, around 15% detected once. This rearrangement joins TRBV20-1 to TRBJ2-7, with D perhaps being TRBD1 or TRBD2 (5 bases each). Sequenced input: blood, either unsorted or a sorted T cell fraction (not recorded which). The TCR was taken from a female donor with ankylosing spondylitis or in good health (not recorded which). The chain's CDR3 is CSAGVFGANEQYF. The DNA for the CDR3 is TGCAGTGCGGGCGTCTTCGGGGCCAACGAGCAGTACTTC.